What follows are 16 T cell receptor beta chains derived from one specimen sequenced in a study of T cell clones after liver transplantation. Profiling relied on immunoSEQ multiplex PCR, and the TCRdb table lists in-frame clones only, not all of them. The sample lists roughly 40,000 clones; just over 85% were seen once. This material consisted of CD4+ T cells from blood, taken 24 months after liver transplant. The source of these receptors is a human patient who received a liver transplant. The graft donor may have contributed some T cells.

This chain uses TRBV7-2 with TRBJ2-5; TRBD2 is a possible D gene (6 bases). Germline CDR1 reads SGHTA; CDR2 reads FQGNSA. The CDR3 length is 14 residues. V gave up 10 bases and J gave up 7 bases, with 22 bases separating them. In nucleotides, the CDR3 is TGTGCCACCCGTGGCGGGGCCTTGGGGGGGACCCAGTACTTC. Translation: CATRGGALGGTQYF.

This rearrangement joins TRBV5-4 to TRBJ2-1, with D possibly matching TRBD2 (7 bases). Germline V gene sequence: CDR1 SGHNT, CDR2 YYREEE (reference sequence). V lost 6 bases and J 6 bases, leaving 16 bases between the germline ends. CDR3 length equals 14 residues. The CDR3 DNA reads as TGTGCCAGCAAGGGGGGGGCTTCCCTCAATGAGCAGTTCTTC. Protein product: CASKGGASLNEQFF.

This clone was found once. This chain uses TRBV28 with TRBJ1-2; TRBD1 might be the D (6 bases). This CDR3 has 12 residues. Germline CDR1 is MDHEN and CDR2 is SYDVKM. V lost 10 bases and J lost 0, with 9 bases in between. The CDR3 region has the DNA TGTGCCACTAGGACAGCTAACTATGGCTACACCTTC. It translates to CATRTANYGYTF.

The V gene is TRBV5-1, the J gene TRBJ2-3, with 12 bases lining up with TRBD2. The trim removed 0 bases at V and 2 bases at J, leaving 4 bases unmatched. Germline lookup yields CDR1 SGHRS and CDR2 YFSETQ. The CDR3 totals 17 residues. CDR3 region: CASSLDTSGGFTDTQYF. The DNA for the CDR3 is TGCGCCAGCAGCTTGGATACTAGCGGGGGGTTCACAGATACGCAGTATTTT. The complete variable domain, with remaining parts taken from reference TRBV5-1 and TRBJ2-3, reads KAGVTQTPRYLIKTRGQQVTLSCSPISGHRSVSWYQQTPGQGLQFLFEYFSETQRNKGNFPGRFSGRQFSNSRSEMNVSTLELGDSALYLCASSLDTSGGFTDTQYFGPGTRLTVL.

V and J are TRBV6-5 and TRBJ2-4; D ambiguous. Trimming left V 3 bases short and J 9 bases short, with 15 bases between. This CDR3 has 14 residues. Per the germline V gene, CDR1 is MNHEY and CDR2 is SVGAGI. The CDR3 is CASSYQTPFGIQYF. CDR3 sequence (DNA): TGTGCCAGCAGTTATCAGACTCCGTTTGGCATTCAGTACTTC.

The V call is TRBV18, the J call TRBJ1-3; D unclear. Germline values: CDR1 KGHSH, CDR2 LQKENI. This CDR3 has 11 amino acids. Trimming took 5 bases from V and 3 from J, leaving 2 bases between them. The CDR3 spells CASSYGNTIYF. DNA of the CDR3: TGTGCCAGCTCATATGGAAACACCATATATTTT.

A few counts support this clone. The V call is TRBV4-3, the J call TRBJ2-5; D uncertain. CDR3 length equals 16 residues. The germline V gene encodes CDR1 LGHNA and CDR2 YSLEER. V lost 0 bases to trimming and J lost 2 bases, with 13 bases between them. CDR3 coding DNA: TGCGCCAGCAGCCAAGATACGGGCTCCATTCAAGAGACCCAGTACTTC. Residues: CASSQDTGSIQETQYF.

The sample holds a few counts of this clone. CDR3 DNA: TGCAGTGCTCCGGCCCATGAGCCTTACTTC. Translating it yields CSAPAHEPYF. The chain carries TRBV20-1 and TRBJ2-5, with no clear D. Trimming took off 5 bases at V and 14 bases at J, with 15 bases between the two ends. CDR3 length: 10 residues. Germline V gene lookup returns CDR1 DFQATT and CDR2 SNEGSKA (reference sequence).

This clone was observed once. The chain couples TRBV21-1 to TRBJ2-7; TRBD2 is taken as the D call from the table, unchecked against the DNA. TRBV21-1 constitutes a pseudogene. The CDR3 has 17 residues. The CDR3: CASSVREEAPSSYEQYF. The CDR3 DNA reads as TGTGCCAGCAGCGTTAGGGAGGAGGCGCCCAGCTCCTACGAGCAGTACTTC.

V and J are TRBV27 and TRBJ2-2; no reliable D call. Trimming removed 3 bases at V and 4 bases at J, with 18 bases between. The V gene's germline CDR1 is MNHEY and CDR2 SMNVEV (reference sequence). The CDR3 is 17 residues long. This CDR3 reads CASSFYQRTVATGELFF. The DNA for the CDR3 is TGTGCCAGCAGTTTCTACCAAAGGACGGTCGCCACCGGGGAGCTGTTTTTT.

The rearrangement uses TRBV5-1 and TRBJ2-7; unclear D gene. Trimming pared 0 bases from V and 0 bases from J, leaving 13 bases between. The CDR3 consists of 16 residues. Per the germline V gene, CDR1 is SGHRS and CDR2 is YFSETQ. The CDR3 DNA follows: TGCGCCAGCAGCTTGGAGGGCGGATTCACCTCCTACGAGCAGTACTTC. It encodes CASSLEGGFTSYEQYF.

The genes are TRBV18 and TRBJ1-2, with a possible D match to TRBD1 (5 bases). The CDR3 has 13 residues. The germline gives CDR1 KGHSH, CDR2 LQKENI. Trimming removed 3 bases at V and 6 bases at J, with 11 bases between. The CDR3 DNA reads as TGTGCCAGCTCACCTGGTGGGGGAAATGGCTACACCTTC. It encodes CASSPGGGNGYTF.

This clone has only one observation. The V call is TRBV7-9, the J call TRBJ2-4, with 7 bases aligning to TRBD1. The junction had 0 bases not matched to a gene; V was cut back by 3 bases and J by 1 base. The germline gives CDR1 SEHNR, CDR2 FQNEAQ (reference sequence). The CDR3 covers 14 residues. The CDR3 DNA reads TGTGCCAGCAGCTTGACAGGGGCCAAAAACATTCAGTACTTC. It is translated as CASSLTGAKNIQYF. Full variable domain (rest looked up from reference TRBV7-9 and TRBJ2-4): DTGVSQNPRHKITKRGQNVTFRCDPISEHNRLYWYRQTLGQGPEFLTYFQNEAQLEKSRLLSDRFSAERPKGSFSTLEIQRTEQGDSAMYLCASSLTGAKNIQYFGAGTRLSVL.

V is TRBV19 and J is TRBJ1-5; 11 bases are shared with TRBD1. Trimming removed 3 bases from V and 5 bases from J; junction bases left unmatched: 9. The CDR3 is 17 residues long. Germline loops: CDR1 LNHDA, CDR2 SQIVND (reference sequence). The CDR3 loop is CASSMNTGTGGHQPQHF. The DNA of the CDR3 is TGTGCCAGTAGTATGAACACCGGGACAGGGGGACATCAGCCCCAGCATTTT.

This chain joins TRBV7-2 and TRBJ2-5, with D unclear. V shed 6 bases and J shed 1 base, with 15 bases lying between them. The CDR3 covers 15 residues. Germline V gives CDR1 SGHTA, CDR2 FQGNSA. CDR3 DNA: TGTGCCAGCAGTCCACCGGTGGCGTCCCAAGAGACCCAGTACTTC. The encoded protein is CASSPPVASQETQYF.

CDR3 coding DNA: TGTGCCAGCAGCCAAGATCGCGGCAAACAGTTCTTC. It translates to CASSQDRGKQFF. V gene TRBV4-2 combines with J gene TRBJ2-1; no firm D call. The CDR3 is 12 residues long. CDR1 is LGHNA and CDR2 is YNFKEQ in the germline V gene. V dropped 0 bases and J dropped 13 bases, with 10 bases sitting between them.